The 8 T cell receptor beta chains given below trace back to one sample, sequenced in a study of shared clonotypes between healthy human individuals. Sequencing used immunoSEQ multiplex PCR; TCRdb keeps in-frame clones, though not all of them. The table lists about 2 million clones, roughly 94% of them singletons. Input material: naive CD4+ T cells sorted from blood. The subset was: CD45RA+ positively selected. These receptors were collected from a man aged 18-30 years in good health.

This rearrangement joins TRBV6-6 to TRBJ2-7; D remains unclear. Trimming removed 6 bases at V and 6 bases at J, with 18 bases between. CDR1 is MNHNY and CDR2 is SVGAGI in the germline V gene (reference sequence). The CDR3 extends over 14 amino acids. Here the CDR3 DNA reads TGTGCCAGCAGCCCTCCGGAGTACTTGAGCGAGCAGTACTTC. As protein: CASSPPEYLSEQYF.

The J gene is TRBJ1-1, the V gene TRBV19; D call uncertain. The CDR3 contains 13 residues. CDR1 and CDR2 from the germline V gene are LNHDA and SQIVND (reference sequence). V gave up 7 bases and J gave up 5 bases, with 14 bases separating them. The DNA of the CDR3 is TGTGCCAGTACCCAGGTATCGGCGACTGAAGCTTTCTTT. This sequence encodes CASTQVSATEAFF.

This chain connects TRBV14 to TRBJ1-2, with D perhaps TRBD1 (5 bases). The germline CDR1 and CDR2 sequences are SGHDN and FVKESK. V lost 4 bases, J lost 7 bases, and 16 bases lay in between. The CDR3 consists of 14 residues. The CDR3 loop is CASSPSRQGSGYTF. DNA of the CDR3: TGTGCCAGCAGCCCCAGTCGGCAGGGCTCTGGCTACACCTTC.

This chain joins TRBV28 and TRBJ1-5; D is perhaps TRBD1 (5 bases). The germline V gene has CDR1 MDHEN and CDR2 SYDVKM. The CDR3 runs 13 residues. Trimming took 5 bases from V and 7 from J, leaving 12 bases between them. CDR3 in DNA: TGTGCCAGCAGTCCCGACAGACGACAGCCCCAGCATTTT. Translating it yields CASSPDRRQPQHF.

This clone turned up a few times. The chain links TRBV19 to TRBJ1-5, with D perhaps matching TRBD1 (6 bases). CDR1 is LNHDA, CDR2 SQIVND, per germline (reference sequence). V lost 3 bases, J lost 3 bases, and 12 bases lay in between. The CDR3 runs to 15 residues. Here the CDR3 reads CASSISGHNNQPQHF. The CDR3 bases are TGTGCCAGTAGTATTTCGGGACATAACAATCAGCCCCAGCATTTT.

This chain links TRBV10-2 with TRBJ2-3; D could derive from TRBD1 or TRBD2 (5 bases each). The CDR3 is 14 residues long. Germline CDR1 reads WSHSY; CDR2 reads SAAADI. V lost 2 bases and J 4 bases, leaving 10 bases between the germline ends. Here the CDR3 DNA reads TGCGCCAGCAGTGAGGGGGCTAGCTCAGATACGCAGTATTTT. This codes for CASSEGASSDTQYF.

The rearrangement links TRBV25-1 to TRBJ2-1, with 10 bases identical to TRBD1. Germline V gene data show CDR1 as MGHDK and CDR2 as SYGVNS. The CDR3 totals 17 residues. The V gene end was trimmed by 5 bases and the J gene end by 6 bases; junction bases not matched to a gene: 13. The CDR3 nucleotides read TGTGCCAGCAGTCACAGCCCCGGGACAGGGGTCGGCAATGAGCAGTTCTTC. Translating gives CASSHSPGTGVGNEQFF.

The chain combines TRBV5-1 with TRBJ1-3, with 7 bases matching TRBD1. Germline assignment: CDR1 SGHRS and CDR2 YFSETQ. With V trimmed by 0 bases and J by 4 bases, 1 base remained unmatched. This CDR3 spans 14 amino acids. CDR3 nucleotides: TGCGCCAGCAGCTTGGGGGACAGAGGAAACACCATATATTTT. Translation gives CASSLGDRGNTIYF.